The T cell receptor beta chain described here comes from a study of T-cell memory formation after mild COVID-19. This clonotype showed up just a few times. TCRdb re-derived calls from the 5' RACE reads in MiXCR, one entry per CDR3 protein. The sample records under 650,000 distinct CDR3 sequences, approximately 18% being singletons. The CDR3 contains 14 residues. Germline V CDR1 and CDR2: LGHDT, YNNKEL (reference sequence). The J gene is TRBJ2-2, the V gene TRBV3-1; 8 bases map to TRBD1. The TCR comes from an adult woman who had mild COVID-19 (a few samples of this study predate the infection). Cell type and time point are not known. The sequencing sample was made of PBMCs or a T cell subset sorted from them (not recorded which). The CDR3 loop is CSSGTGANTGELFF. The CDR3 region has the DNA TGTTCTAGTGGGACAGGAGCTAACACCGGGGAGCTGTTTTTT.